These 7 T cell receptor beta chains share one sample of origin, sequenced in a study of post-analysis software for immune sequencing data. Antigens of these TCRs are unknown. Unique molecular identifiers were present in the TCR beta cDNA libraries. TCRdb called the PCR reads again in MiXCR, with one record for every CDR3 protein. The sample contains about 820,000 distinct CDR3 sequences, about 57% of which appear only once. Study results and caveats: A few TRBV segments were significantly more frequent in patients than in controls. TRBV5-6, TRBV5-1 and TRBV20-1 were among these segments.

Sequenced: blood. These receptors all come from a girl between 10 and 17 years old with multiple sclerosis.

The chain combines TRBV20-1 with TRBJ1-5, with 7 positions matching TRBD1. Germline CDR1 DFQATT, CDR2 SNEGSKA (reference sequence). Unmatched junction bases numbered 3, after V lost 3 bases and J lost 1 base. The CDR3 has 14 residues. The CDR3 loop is CSASFRGSNQPQHF. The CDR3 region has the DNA TGCAGTGCTAGTTTCAGGGGGAGCAATCAGCCCCAGCATTTT.

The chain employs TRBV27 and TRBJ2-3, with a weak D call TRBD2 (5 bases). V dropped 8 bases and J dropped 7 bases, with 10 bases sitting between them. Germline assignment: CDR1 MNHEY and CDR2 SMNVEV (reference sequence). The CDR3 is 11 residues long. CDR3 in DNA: TGTGCCAGCCGAAGGAGGCATACGCAGTATTTT. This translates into CASRRRHTQYF.

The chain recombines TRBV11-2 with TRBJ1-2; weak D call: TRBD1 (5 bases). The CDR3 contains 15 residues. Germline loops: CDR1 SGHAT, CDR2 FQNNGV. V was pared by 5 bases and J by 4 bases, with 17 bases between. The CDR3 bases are TGTGCCAGCAGCCGACCCCCTGAGGGGTTCTATGGCTACACCTTC. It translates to CASSRPPEGFYGYTF.

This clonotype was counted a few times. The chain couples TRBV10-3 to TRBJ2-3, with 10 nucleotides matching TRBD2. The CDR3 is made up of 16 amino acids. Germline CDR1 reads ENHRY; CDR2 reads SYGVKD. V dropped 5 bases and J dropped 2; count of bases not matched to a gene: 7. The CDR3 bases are TGTGCCATCAGTACACTAGCGGGATCGGCCACAGATACGCAGTATTTT. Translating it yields CAISTLAGSATDTQYF.

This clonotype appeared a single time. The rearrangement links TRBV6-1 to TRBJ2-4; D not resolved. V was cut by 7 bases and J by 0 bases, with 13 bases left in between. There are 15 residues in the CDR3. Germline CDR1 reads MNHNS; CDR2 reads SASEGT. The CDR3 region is CASTQEGLAKNIQYF. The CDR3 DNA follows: TGTGCCAGCACACAAGAAGGTCTAGCCAAAAACATTCAGTACTTC.

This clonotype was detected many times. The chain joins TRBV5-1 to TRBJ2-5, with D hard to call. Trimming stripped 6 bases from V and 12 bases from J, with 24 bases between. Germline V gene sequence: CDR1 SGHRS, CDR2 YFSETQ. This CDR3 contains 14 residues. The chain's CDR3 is CASNDPQNLRLKYF. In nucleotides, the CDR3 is TGCGCCAGCAATGATCCGCAGAACCTACGGTTGAAGTACTTC. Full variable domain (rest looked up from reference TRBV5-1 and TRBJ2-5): KAGVTQTPRYLIKTRGQQVTLSCSPISGHRSVSWYQQTPGQGLQFLFEYFSETQRNKGNFPGRFSGRQFSNSRSEMNVSTLELGDSALYLCASNDPQNLRLKYFGPGTRLLVL.

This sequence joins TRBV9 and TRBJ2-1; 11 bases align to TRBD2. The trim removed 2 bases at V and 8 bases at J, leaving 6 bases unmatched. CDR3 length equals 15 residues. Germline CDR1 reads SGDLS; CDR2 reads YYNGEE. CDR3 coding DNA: TGTGCCAGCAGCGTCCTAGCGGGGGGTGGCGATGAGCAGTTCTTC. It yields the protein CASSVLAGGGDEQFF.